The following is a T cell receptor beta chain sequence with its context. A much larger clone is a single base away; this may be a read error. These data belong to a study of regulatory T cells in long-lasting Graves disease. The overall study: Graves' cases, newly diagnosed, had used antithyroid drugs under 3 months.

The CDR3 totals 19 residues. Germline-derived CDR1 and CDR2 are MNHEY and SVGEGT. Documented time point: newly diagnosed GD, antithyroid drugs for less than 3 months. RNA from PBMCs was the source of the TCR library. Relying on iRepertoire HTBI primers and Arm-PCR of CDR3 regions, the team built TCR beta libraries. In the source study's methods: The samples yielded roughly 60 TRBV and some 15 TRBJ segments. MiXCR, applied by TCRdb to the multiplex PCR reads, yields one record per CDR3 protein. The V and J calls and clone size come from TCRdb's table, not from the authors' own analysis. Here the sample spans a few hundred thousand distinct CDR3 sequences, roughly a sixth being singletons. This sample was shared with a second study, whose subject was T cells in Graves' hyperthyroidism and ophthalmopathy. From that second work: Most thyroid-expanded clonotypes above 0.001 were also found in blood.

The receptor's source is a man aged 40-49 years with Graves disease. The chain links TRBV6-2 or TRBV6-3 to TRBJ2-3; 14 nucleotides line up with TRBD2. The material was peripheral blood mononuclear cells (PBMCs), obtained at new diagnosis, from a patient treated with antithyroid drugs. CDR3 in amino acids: CASSYTRTSGGTSTDMQYF. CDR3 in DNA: TGTGCCAGCAGTTACACGCGGACTAGCGGGGGGACTAGCACAGATATGCAGTATTTT.